The entry below describes one TCR beta chain. What it binds is unknown. The sample belongs to a study of T-cell memory formation after mild COVID-19. Study outcomes and limitations: Those CD4+ clones that contracted were mainly in CM and EM (CD8+ ones in EMRA).

It was 5'RACE with constant-segment primers that produced the TCR alpha and TCR beta cDNA libraries, which carried sample barcodes and UMIs. TCRdb fed the 5' RACE reads into MiXCR, producing one record per CDR3 protein. The sample has just under 550,000 distinct CDR3 sequences; about 20% are singletons. Trimming removed 4 bases at V and 7 bases at J, with 14 bases between. Germline V gene sequence: CDR1 SGHDN, CDR2 FVKESK. The CDR3 runs 14 residues. The TCR comes from an adult woman who had mild COVID-19 (a few samples of this study predate the infection). Cell type and time point are not known. The sequencing input was PBMCs or a T cell subset sorted from them (not recorded which). The chain is built from TRBV14 and TRBJ2-1; D is unclear. CDR3 sequence (DNA): TGTGCCAGCAGCCCCCGGAGCTCTGGGAATGAGCAGTTCTTC. This codes for CASSPRSSGNEQFF.